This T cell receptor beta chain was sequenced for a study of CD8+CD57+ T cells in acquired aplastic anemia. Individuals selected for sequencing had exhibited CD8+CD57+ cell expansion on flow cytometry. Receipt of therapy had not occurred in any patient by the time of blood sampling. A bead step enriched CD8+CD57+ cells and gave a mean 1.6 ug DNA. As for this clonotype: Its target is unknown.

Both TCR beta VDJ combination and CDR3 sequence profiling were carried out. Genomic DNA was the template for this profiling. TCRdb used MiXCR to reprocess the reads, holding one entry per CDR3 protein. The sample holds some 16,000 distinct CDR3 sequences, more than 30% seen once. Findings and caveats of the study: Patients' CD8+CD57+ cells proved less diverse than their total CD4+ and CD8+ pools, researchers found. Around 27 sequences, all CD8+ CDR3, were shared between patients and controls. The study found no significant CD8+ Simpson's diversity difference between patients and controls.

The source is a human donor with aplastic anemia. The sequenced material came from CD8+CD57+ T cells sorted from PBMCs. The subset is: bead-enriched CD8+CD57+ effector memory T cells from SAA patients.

CDR3 in DNA: TGCAGTGCTAAAAGGGTCCTCTATGGCTACACCTTC. Its translation: CSAKRVLYGYTF. This chain uses TRBV20-1 with TRBJ1-2; no reliable D call. The CDR3 sequence is 12 residues long. Germline V gene lookup returns CDR1 DFQATT and CDR2 SNEGSKA (reference sequence). V was pared by 4 bases and J by 4 bases, with 10 bases between.